The sequence of this TCR beta chain was determined in a study of shared clonotypes between healthy human individuals. Profiling relied on immunoSEQ multiplex PCR, and the TCRdb table lists in-frame clones only, not all of them. Of some 1 million clones listed, around 76% were seen once; the top ten hold 1.4%. The V and J ends lost 5 bases and 2 bases respectively, with 15 bases between them. The CDR3 contains 15 residues. Germline loops: CDR1 PRHDT, CDR2 FYEKMQ (reference sequence). The sequenced sample was memory CD4+ T cells sorted from blood. The subset here: CD45RA-negative fraction. This clonotype was obtained from a young man in good health. J is TRBJ1-2 and V is TRBV13; D might be TRBD1 (5 bases). In nucleotides, the CDR3 is TGTGCCAGCAGCACCCGCCGGGGGGGGAACTATGGCTACACCTTC. Translation gives CASSTRRGGNYGYTF. Together with reference TRBV13 and TRBJ1-2, the CDR3 gives the full variable domain: AAGVIQSPRHLIKEKRETATLKCYPIPRHDTVYWYQQGPGQDPQFLISFYEKMQSDKGSIPDRFSAQQFSDYHSELNMSSLELGDSALYFCASSTRRGGNYGYTFGSGTRLTVV.